This T cell receptor (beta chain) was captured in a study of blood T cells in healthy people across ages. Study results and limitations: There were more naive CD4+ cells and higher diversity in long-lived donors than in aged donors. It was held that diversity estimates obtained from one million T cells represented underestimates.

The V gene end was trimmed by 5 bases and the J gene end by 5 bases; junction bases not matched to a gene: 8. The CDR3 loop spans 14 amino acids. Germline CDR1 and CDR2: PRHDT and FYEKMQ (reference sequence). A second about 7 to 12 cycle PCR used barcoded and J-beta primers. TCRdb passed the 5' RACE reads through MiXCR, listing each CDR3 protein once. Here the sample spans about 1.1 million distinct CDR3 sequences, about two fifths being singletons. A note on this clonotype: Its antigen remains unknown.

Donors gave roughly 10 milliliters of peripheral blood apiece. Input material: blood. The V and J genes are TRBV13 and TRBJ1-1, with 7 positions matching TRBD1. The source of this sequence is a man younger than 35 in good health. CDR3 sequence: CASSGQGVDTEAFF. Written as DNA, the CDR3 is TGTGCCAGCAGCGGCCAGGGGGTTGATACTGAAGCTTTCTTT.